One sample yielded the 32 T cell receptor beta chains listed below, sequenced in a study of T cell responses to AZD1222 COVID-19 vaccine. TCRdb's copy holds only in-frame clones and misses some; the assay was immunoSEQ multiplex PCR. The sample shows around 100,000 clones, 90% of them seen only once. This sample comprised peripheral blood, obtained on day 0 of AZD1222 vaccination. These TCRs come from an adult in good health.

J is TRBJ1-2 and V is TRBV2; 7 bases are a match to TRBD1. The length of the CDR3 is 13 residues. J lost 6 bases, V lost 0 bases, and 1 base had no gene match. From germline, CDR1 is SNHLY and CDR2 FYNNEI. DNA for the CDR3: TGTGCCAGCAGTGAAGCAGGGGGCGATGGCTACACCTTC. Its translation: CASSEAGGDGYTF.

The CDR3, as DNA: TGCGCCAGCAGCCCGGGGGGGGGCGAGACCACTGAAGCTTTCTTT. Protein: CASSPGGGETTEAFF. The J gene is TRBJ1-1, the V gene TRBV5-1, with D possibly TRBD1 on 6 matching bases. V was shortened by 4 bases and J by 4 bases, with 17 bases between the two germline ends. Germline CDR1 and CDR2: SGHRS and YFSETQ. The CDR3 loop spans 15 amino acids.

This clone was counted a single time. The gene calls are TRBV28 and TRBJ2-6; D is unresolved. V lost 7 bases and J lost 1, with 5 bases in between. The CDR3 length is 13 residues. Germline loops: CDR1 MDHEN, CDR2 SYDVKM. CDR3 loop: CASTTSGANVLTF. The CDR3 DNA is TGTGCCAGCACCACGTCTGGGGCCAACGTCCTGACTTTC.

The chain has TRBV14 and TRBJ1-1; TRBD1 is a possible D gene (6 bases). The V gene lost 4 bases and the J gene lost 0 bases, with 18 bases spanning the gap. The length of the CDR3 is 17 residues. Germline V gene lookup returns CDR1 SGHDN and CDR2 FVKESK. The CDR3 spells CASSLTGAAFMNTEAFF. Written as DNA, the CDR3 is TGTGCCAGCAGCCTCACGGGGGCGGCATTCATGAACACTGAAGCTTTCTTT.

The chain uses TRBV3-1 (or the pseudogene TRBV3-2) and TRBJ2-3; 8 bases map to TRBD1. With V trimmed by 3 bases and J by 7 bases, 12 bases remained unmatched. The V gene's germline CDR1 is LGHDT and CDR2 YNNKEL (reference sequence). CDR3 length: 16 residues. Written as DNA, the CDR3 is TGTGCCAGCAGCCAGAGAACAGGGGGGACAGCCTATACGCAGTATTTT. This sequence encodes CASSQRTGGTAYTQYF.

The V call is TRBV10-3, the J call TRBJ1-2, with no clear D. CDR1 ENHRY and CDR2 SYGVKD come from the germline V gene. V lost 2 bases and J 4 bases, leaving 8 bases between the germline ends. CDR3 length: 13 residues. DNA for the CDR3: TGTGCCATCAGTGAGGGGGTTGGCTATGGCTACACCTTC. As protein: CAISEGVGYGYTF.

The rearrangement links TRBV28 to TRBJ2-3; D call uncertain. V was pared by 8 bases and J by 0 bases, with 9 bases between. The CDR3 spans 13 residues. Germline V gene lookup returns CDR1 MDHEN and CDR2 SYDVKM. This CDR3 is CASATGSTDTQYF. CDR3 nucleotide sequence: TGTGCCAGCGCCACCGGAAGCACAGATACGCAGTATTTT.

CDR3 sequence (DNA): TGTGCCAGCAGAGCCGGGGTTACCAATGAGCAGTTCTTC. The encoded protein is CASRAGVTNEQFF. The chain uses TRBV2 and TRBJ2-1; a weak D match, TRBD2 (5 bases). Germline V CDR1 and CDR2: SNHLY, FYNNEI. V was trimmed by 6 bases and J by 6 bases, leaving 12 bases between them. CDR3 length equals 13 residues.

The V and J genes are TRBV5-6 and TRBJ1-2, with D unclear. The CDR3 is 15 residues long. The V gene lost 4 bases and the J gene lost 3 bases, with 16 bases spanning the gap. Per the germline V gene, CDR1 is SGHDT and CDR2 is YYEEEE. The CDR3: CASSLTTGQHYGYTF. The CDR3 DNA reads TGTGCCAGCAGCCTAACAACCGGGCAACACTATGGCTACACCTTC.

This sequence joins TRBV6-5 and TRBJ1-5; weak D call: TRBD1 (5 bases). The V end lost 6 bases, the J end lost 3 bases, and 15 bases lay between the germline ends. The CDR3 runs to 15 residues. Germline V gene sequence: CDR1 MNHEY, CDR2 SVGAGI. CDR3 nucleotide sequence: TGTGCCAGCAGCTCACTCGGGGGTATCAATCAGCCCCAGCATTTT. Its translation is CASSSLGGINQPQHF.

In its sample, this clone was seen once. V and J are TRBV19 and TRBJ2-2; 9 bases map to TRBD2. Germline V gene lookup returns CDR1 LNHDA and CDR2 SQIVND (reference sequence). CDR3 length equals 17 residues. With 6 bases clipped from V and 1 base from J, the junction kept 9 bases outside the gene matches. The DNA of the CDR3 is TGTGCCAGTAGAGCCCTCCTAGCGGGGATGAACACCGGGGAGCTGTTTTTT. Its translation is CASRALLAGMNTGELFF.

The chain links TRBV4-2 to TRBJ1-5; TRBD1 matches 8 bases. CDR3 length: 15 residues. After removal of 1 base from V and 5 bases from J, the junction contained 4 bases not matched to a gene. Germline assignment: CDR1 LGHNA and CDR2 YNFKEQ. The CDR3 DNA follows: TGTGCCAGCAGCCAAGTGGACAGGGATTATCAGCCCCAGCATTTT. Translating gives CASSQVDRDYQPQHF.

CDR3 protein: CASSYSARPPGELFF. The CDR3 DNA sequence: TGTGCCAGCAGTTACTCGGCGAGGCCCCCGGGGGAGCTGTTTTTT. V usage is TRBV6-5 and J usage is TRBJ2-2; D is unresolved. This CDR3 region has 15 residues. Looked up from germline, CDR1 is MNHEY and CDR2 is SVGAGI. Trimming left V 0 bases short and J 8 bases short, with 13 bases between.

The chain couples TRBV18 to TRBJ1-2, with D perhaps matching TRBD1 (6 bases). The germline V and J ends were trimmed by 0 bases and 1 base, with 12 bases remaining between them. The germline V gene encodes CDR1 KGHSH and CDR2 LQKENI. This CDR3 region has 16 residues. CDR3 region: CASSPPKGRGNYGYTF. The CDR3 DNA is TGTGCCAGCTCACCACCGAAGGGCAGGGGTAACTATGGCTACACCTTC. The full variable domain, rest sourced from reference TRBV18 and TRBJ1-2, is NAGVMQNPRHLVRRRGQEARLRCSPMKGHSHVYWYRQLPEEGLKFMVYLQKENIIDESGMPKERFSAEFPKEGPSILRIQQVVRGDSAAYFCASSPPKGRGNYGYTFGSGTRLTVV.

CDR3 coding DNA: TGTGCCAGCAGTTTCAGCATGAACACTGAAGCTTTCTTT. It encodes CASSFSMNTEAFF. This chain joins TRBV27 and TRBJ1-1, with D hard to call. The ends were cut back, 3 bases at V and 0 bases at J, with 5 bases in the middle. Germline CDR1 is MNHEY and CDR2 is SMNVEV (reference sequence). The CDR3 sequence is 13 residues long.

The J gene is TRBJ1-1, the V gene TRBV29-1; D may be TRBD1 (6 bases). Per the germline V gene, CDR1 is SQVTM and CDR2 is ANQGSEA. CDR3 length: 13 residues. V lost 5 bases, J lost 1 base, and 11 bases lay in between. CDR3 sequence (DNA): TGCAGCGTTTTGACAGGACCGAACACTGAAGCTTTCTTT. It encodes CSVLTGPNTEAFF.

The CDR3 spells CASSIAGRLLTDTQYF. CDR3 nucleotides: TGTGCCAGTAGTATTGCGGGCAGACTCCTCACAGATACGCAGTATTTT. The chain employs TRBV19 and TRBJ2-3, with D possibly matching TRBD2 (5 bases). The CDR3 has 16 amino acids. Per the germline V gene, CDR1 is LNHDA and CDR2 is SQIVND (reference sequence). Trimming took 3 bases from V and 2 from J, leaving 15 bases between them.

CDR3 residues: CASSLLGRGYGHRRNEQFF. DNA for the CDR3: TGTGCCAGCAGCTTGCTTGGTCGAGGCTATGGGCACCGGAGAAATGAGCAGTTCTTC. The chain has TRBV5-8 and TRBJ2-1; D remains ambiguous. CDR3 size: 19 residues. The germline V gene encodes CDR1 SGHTS and CDR2 YDEGEE. The V gene lost 1 base and the J gene lost 7 bases, with 27 bases spanning the gap.

The J gene is TRBJ2-3, the V gene TRBV15; 13 positions match TRBD2. Germline assignment: CDR1 LNHNV and CDR2 YYDKDF (reference sequence). V shed 1 base and J 4 bases; nucleotides not matched to a gene: 5. CDR3 length equals 17 residues. The CDR3 sequence is CATSRALTSGGADTQYF. The CDR3 coding sequence is TGTGCCACCAGCAGAGCCCTTACTAGCGGGGGGGCAGATACGCAGTATTTT.

This clone has just one count. The chain uses TRBV5-5 and TRBJ2-2, with D tentatively TRBD1 or TRBD2 (5 bases each). CDR1 is SGHKS and CDR2 is YYEKEE in the germline V gene (reference sequence). The germline V and J ends were trimmed by 1 base and 5 bases, with 9 bases remaining between them. The CDR3 is made up of 14 amino acids. CDR3 residues: CASSLTWGTGELFF. For the CDR3, the DNA is TGTGCCAGCAGCTTGACTTGGGGGACCGGGGAGCTGTTTTTT.

The rearrangement joins TRBV5-4 to TRBJ2-7, with D hard to call. CDR3 length equals 14 residues. V dropped 4 bases and J dropped 0 bases, with 11 bases sitting between them. Germline values: CDR1 SGHNT, CDR2 YYREEE (reference sequence). CDR3 DNA sequence: TGTGCCAGCAGCCCTCGGACCACCTCCTACGAGCAGTACTTC. Translating gives CASSPRTTSYEQYF.

The chain is built from TRBV7-9 and TRBJ2-7; tentative D call: TRBD2 (5 bases). V lost 1 base to trimming and J lost 5 bases, with 6 bases between them. The CDR3 runs 12 residues. CDR1 and CDR2 from the germline V gene are SEHNR and FQNEAQ (reference sequence). The CDR3 DNA is TGTGCCAGCAGCTTAGAGGGAGACGAGCAGTACTTC. Translated, it gives CASSLEGDEQYF.

This clone was observed a few times. The chain joins TRBV3-1 (or the pseudogene TRBV3-2) to TRBJ1-6; tentative D call: TRBD1 (5 bases). Germline V gene data show CDR1 as LGHDT and CDR2 as YNNKEL (reference sequence). The length of the CDR3 is 17 residues. The V end lost 3 bases, the J end lost 3 bases, and 15 bases lay between the germline ends. The CDR3 loop is CASSQGTAGIYNSPLHF. CDR3 nucleotide sequence: TGTGCCAGCAGCCAGGGGACCGCGGGCATCTATAATTCACCCCTCCACTTT.

The chain links TRBV6-1 to TRBJ1-1, with 9 bases lining up with TRBD1. The CDR3 contains 16 residues. The V segment lost 3 bases and the J segment 0 bases; nucleotides outside the gene matches: 5. Germline lookup yields CDR1 MNHNS and CDR2 SASEGT. Here the CDR3 DNA reads TGTGCCAGCAGTGACACACAGGGGGCCTTGAACACTGAAGCTTTCTTT. This sequence encodes CASSDTQGALNTEAFF.

This clone showed up just once. The V and J genes are TRBV10-3 and TRBJ2-5; 10 bases map to TRBD1. Trimming cost V 1 base and J 4 bases; bases outside gene matches: 3. The CDR3 is 15 amino acids. CDR1 is ENHRY and CDR2 is SYGVKD in the germline V gene. The CDR3 region has the DNA TGTGCCATCAGTGAGTTAGGACAGGGGGGAGAGACCCAGTACTTC. Protein sequence: CAISELGQGGETQYF.

There are a few counts of this clone. The chain employs TRBV28 and TRBJ1-5; weak D call: TRBD1 (6 bases). V lost 5 bases to trimming and J lost 1 base, with 9 bases between them. The V gene's germline CDR1 is MDHEN and CDR2 SYDVKM. CDR3 length: 14 residues. CDR3 sequence: CASSSGGSNQPQHF. The CDR3 DNA reads TGTGCCAGCAGTAGCGGGGGCAGCAATCAGCCCCAGCATTTT.

The chain employs TRBV7-2 and TRBJ2-7; possibly TRBD1 or TRBD2 for D (5 bases each). The CDR3 loop spans 14 amino acids. The V end was cut by 1 base, the J end by 1 base, with 8 bases between. Per the germline V gene, CDR1 is SGHTA and CDR2 is FQGNSA. The CDR3 sequence: CASSLVGGSYEQYF. CDR3 in DNA: TGTGCCAGCAGCTTAGTTGGGGGATCCTACGAGCAGTACTTC.

V gene TRBV19 combines with J gene TRBJ1-2; tentative D call: TRBD1 (5 bases). Trimming took off 6 bases at V and 4 bases at J, with 12 bases between the two ends. Germline CDR1 is LNHDA and CDR2 is SQIVND (reference sequence). The CDR3 covers 13 residues. DNA of the CDR3: TGTGCCAGTAGCGTAGGGGTCGGCTATGGCTACACCTTC. Encoded protein: CASSVGVGYGYTF.

The rearrangement links TRBV24-1 to TRBJ2-3, with TRBD2 matching over 8 bases. Germline V gene sequence: CDR1 KGHDR, CDR2 SFDVKD. V was pared by 0 bases and J by 4 bases, with 8 bases of the junction left unmatched. This CDR3 has 17 amino acids. CDR3 residues: CATSDLSSGGIADTQYF. CDR3 in DNA: TGTGCCACCAGTGATTTGTCCTCGGGGGGGATCGCAGATACGCAGTATTTT.

The chain uses TRBV4-2 and TRBJ1-1; TRBD1 is a possible D gene (6 bases). The CDR3 totals 14 residues. Looked up from germline, CDR1 is LGHNA and CDR2 is YNFKEQ. V was trimmed by 4 bases and J by 6 bases, leaving 15 bases between them. CDR3 region: CASSPLEGGPEAFF. CDR3 coding DNA: TGTGCCAGCAGCCCCCTGGAGGGGGGCCCTGAAGCTTTCTTT.

This chain uses TRBV2 with TRBJ1-4, with TRBD1 as a possible D gene (5 bases). The germline V and J ends were trimmed by 6 bases and 8 bases, with 13 bases remaining between them. From germline, CDR1 is SNHLY and CDR2 FYNNEI. The CDR3 extends over 13 amino acids. CDR3 region: CASRTGTQEKLFF. CDR3 DNA sequence: TGTGCCAGCAGGACCGGGACCCAGGAAAAACTGTTTTTT.

This chain uses TRBV11-1 with TRBJ1-1; no clear D gene. This CDR3 is built from 14 residues. Trimming left V 1 base short and J 1 base short, with 7 bases between. Looked up from germline, CDR1 is SGHAT and CDR2 is FQDESV (reference sequence). The CDR3 loop reads CASSLGTGNTEAFF. DNA for the CDR3: TGTGCCAGCAGCTTAGGAACGGGGAACACTGAAGCTTTCTTT.